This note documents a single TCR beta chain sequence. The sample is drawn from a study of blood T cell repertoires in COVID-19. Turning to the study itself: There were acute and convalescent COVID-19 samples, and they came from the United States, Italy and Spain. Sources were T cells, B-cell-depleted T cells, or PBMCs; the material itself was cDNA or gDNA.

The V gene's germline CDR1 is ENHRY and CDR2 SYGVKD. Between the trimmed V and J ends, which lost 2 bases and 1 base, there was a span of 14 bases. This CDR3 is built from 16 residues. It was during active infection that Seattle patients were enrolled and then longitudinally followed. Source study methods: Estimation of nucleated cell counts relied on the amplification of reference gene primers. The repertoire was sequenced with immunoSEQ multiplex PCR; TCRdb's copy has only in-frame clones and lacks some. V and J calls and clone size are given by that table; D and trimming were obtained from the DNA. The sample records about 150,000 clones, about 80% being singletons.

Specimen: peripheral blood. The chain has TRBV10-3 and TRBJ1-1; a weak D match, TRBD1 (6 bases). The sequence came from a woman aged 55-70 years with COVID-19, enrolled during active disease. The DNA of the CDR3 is TGTGCCATCAGTGAGCTGTTCAGGGGTGCGAACACTGAAGCTTTCTTT. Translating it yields CAISELFRGANTEAFF.